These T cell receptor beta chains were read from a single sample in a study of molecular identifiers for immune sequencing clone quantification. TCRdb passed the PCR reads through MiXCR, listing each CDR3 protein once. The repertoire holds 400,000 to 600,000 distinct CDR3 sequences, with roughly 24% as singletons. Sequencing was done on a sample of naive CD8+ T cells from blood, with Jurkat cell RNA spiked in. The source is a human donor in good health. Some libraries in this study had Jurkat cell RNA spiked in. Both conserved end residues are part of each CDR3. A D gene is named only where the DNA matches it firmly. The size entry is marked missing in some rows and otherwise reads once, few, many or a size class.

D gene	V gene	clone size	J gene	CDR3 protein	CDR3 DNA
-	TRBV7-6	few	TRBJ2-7	CASSFGGEGYEQYF	TGTGCCAGCAGCTTTGGCGGAGAAGGCTACGAGCAGTACTTC
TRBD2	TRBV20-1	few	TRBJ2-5	CSARSGGVLQEAQYF	TGCAGTGCTAGAAGCGGGGGAGTCCTCCAAGAGGCCCAGTACTTC
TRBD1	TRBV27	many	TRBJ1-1	CASSLSPTGDTEAFF	TGTGCCAGCAGTTTATCCCCAACAGGGGACACTGAAGCTTTCTTT
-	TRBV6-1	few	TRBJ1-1	CASSSRDDVNTEAFF	TGTGCCAGCAGTAGCCGGGACGACGTGAACACTGAAGCTTTCTTT
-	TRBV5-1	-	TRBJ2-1	CASSSKGDEQFF	TGCGCCAGCAGCTCCAAAGGAGATGAGCAGTTCTTC
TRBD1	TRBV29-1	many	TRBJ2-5	CSVRTGGYETQYF	TGCAGCGTTCGGACAGGGGGTTACGAGACCCAGTACTTC
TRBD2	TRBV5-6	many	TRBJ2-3	CASSLILALADTQYF	TGTGCCAGCAGCCTGATACTAGCGCTCGCAGATACGCAGTATTTT
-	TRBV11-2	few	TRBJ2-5	CASSTIQETQYF	TGTGCCAGCAGCACGATCCAAGAGACCCAGTACTTC
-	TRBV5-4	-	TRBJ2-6	CASSFGPSGANVLTF	TGTGCCAGCAGCTTCGGGCCTTCCGGGGCCAACGTCCTGACTTTC
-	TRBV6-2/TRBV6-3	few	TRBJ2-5	CASSYPETTGGETQYF	TGTGCCAGCAGTTACCCTGAGACGACAGGAGGGGAGACCCAGTACTTC
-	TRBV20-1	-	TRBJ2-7	CSAESRGIAAYEQYF	TGCAGTGCTGAGAGCCGGGGGATCGCAGCCTACGAGCAGTACTTC
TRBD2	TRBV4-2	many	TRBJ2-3	CASSPRLAETDTQYF	TGTGCCAGCAGCCCCCGACTAGCGGAGACAGATACGCAGTATTTT
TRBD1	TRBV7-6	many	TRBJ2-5	CASSPRDRGSQETQYF	TGTGCCAGCAGCCCCCGGGACAGGGGTTCTCAAGAGACCCAGTACTTC
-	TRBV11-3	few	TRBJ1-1	CASSLPGGEAFF	TGTGCCAGCAGCTTGCCAGGAGGCGAAGCTTTCTTT
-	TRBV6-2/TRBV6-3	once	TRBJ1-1	CASSYSLTGTLISNTEAFF	TGTGCCAGCAGTTACTCACTCACAGGAACCTTGATCTCGAACACTGAAGCTTTCTTT
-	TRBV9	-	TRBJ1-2	CASSTGPEAGYDYGYTF	TGTGCCAGCAGCACCGGCCCTGAAGCGGGGTATGACTATGGCTACACCTTC
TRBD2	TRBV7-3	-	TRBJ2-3	CASSVFGGRAGTDTQYF	TGTGCCAGCAGCGTATTTGGCGGGAGGGCCGGCACAGATACGCAGTATTTT
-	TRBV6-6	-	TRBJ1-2	CASSYGDNGRHDSNYGYTF	TGTGCCAGCAGTTACGGTGATAACGGGAGACACGACTCTAACTATGGCTACACCTTC
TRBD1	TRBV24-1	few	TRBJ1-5	CATSPTKTGGGQPQHF	TGTGCCACCAGTCCGACTAAGACAGGGGGAGGGCAGCCCCAGCATTTT
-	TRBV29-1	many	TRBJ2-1	CSVEDPDSTVFDEQFF	TGCAGCGTTGAAGATCCGGATAGCACGGTTTTCGATGAGCAGTTCTTC
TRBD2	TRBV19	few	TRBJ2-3	CASSFSGGTITDTQYF	TGTGCCAGTAGTTTTAGCGGGGGGACCATCACAGATACGCAGTATTTT
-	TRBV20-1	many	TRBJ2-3	CSAWASTDTQYF	TGCAGCGCTTGGGCAAGCACAGATACGCAGTATTTT
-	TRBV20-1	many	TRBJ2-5	CSARAGTEISGLPETQYF	TGCAGTGCTAGAGCCGGGACGGAGATCAGCGGGTTGCCTGAGACCCAGTACTTC
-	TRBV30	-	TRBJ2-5	CAWSEGGETQYF	TGTGCCTGGAGTGAGGGTGGGGAGACCCAGTACTTC
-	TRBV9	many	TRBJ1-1	CASSVGGTEAFF	TGTGCCAGCAGCGTTGGAGGGACTGAAGCTTTCTTT
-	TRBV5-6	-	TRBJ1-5	CASRPYLGGPTDTQHF	TGTGCCAGCAGGCCCTATTTGGGGGGACCCACAGATACGCAGCATTTT
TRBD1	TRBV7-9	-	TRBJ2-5	CASSSGTGRQETQYF	TGTGCCAGCAGCTCCGGGACAGGACGTCAAGAGACCCAGTACTTC
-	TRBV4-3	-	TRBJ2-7	CASSPSWTVGGSYEQYF	TGCGCCAGCAGCCCCAGCTGGACGGTGGGGGGCTCCTACGAGCAGTACTTC
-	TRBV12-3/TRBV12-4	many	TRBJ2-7	CASSSNFDVQYF	TGTGCCAGCAGTAGCAATTTTGACGTCCAGTACTTC
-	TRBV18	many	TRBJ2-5	CASSSGTTLQETQYF	TGTGCCAGCTCAAGCGGGACAACCCTCCAAGAGACCCAGTACTTC
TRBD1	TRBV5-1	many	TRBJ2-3	CASSWRGQAVVDTQYF	TGCGCCAGCAGCTGGAGGGGACAGGCCGTTGTAGATACGCAGTATTTT
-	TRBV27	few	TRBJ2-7	CASSLSGPGEQYF	TGTGCCAGCAGTTTATCGGGGCCTGGCGAGCAGTACTTC
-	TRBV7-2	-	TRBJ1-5	CASSPLLKDEFGNQPQHF	TGTGCCAGCAGCCCCCTCTTAAAGGACGAGTTCGGCAATCAGCCCCAGCATTTT
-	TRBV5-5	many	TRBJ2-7	CASSLELVAYEQYF	TGTGCCAGCAGCTTGGAATTGGTGGCTTACGAGCAGTACTTC
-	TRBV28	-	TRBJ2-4	CASSLTLTEAKNIQYF	TGTGCCAGCAGTCTAACCCTGACAGAAGCCAAAAACATTCAGTACTTC
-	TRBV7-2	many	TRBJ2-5	CASSLKPPIVEKYQETQYF	TGTGCCAGCAGCCTAAAACCACCGATCGTGGAGAAGTACCAAGAGACCCAGTACTTC
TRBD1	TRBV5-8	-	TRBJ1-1	CASSLQGDPTEAFF	TGTGCCAGCAGCTTACAGGGGGATCCCACTGAAGCTTTCTTT